Listed below are T cell receptor beta chains from one sample, sequenced in a study of lymphopenia after photon versus proton radiotherapy. Clones were read by immunoSEQ multiplex PCR, and TCRdb kept only the in-frame ones, dropping some. The sample consists of around 29,000 clones, roughly 94% of them appearing once. The sequencing here drew on peripheral blood, taken from a patient treated with photon-based radiotherapy. The receptors shown here come from a woman aged 45 to 65 with cholangiocarcinoma. The CDR3 runs from the conserved cysteine through the conserved F or W. D genes are given only for firm matches. Not all rows give a size; the values are once, few, many and, for expanded clones, a class.

>16|TRBV11-2|-|TRBJ2-6|-
TGTGCCAGCAGCTTAGGTAGGGGATCTGGGGCCAACGTCCTGACTTTC
CASSLGRGSGANVLTF
>17|TRBV2|TRBD1|TRBJ1-5|-
TGTGCCAGCAGTGCTTGGGACAGATTTTTAAGCAATCAGCCCCAGCATTTT
CASSAWDRFLSNQPQHF
>16|TRBV9|TRBD1|TRBJ1-5|-
TGTGCCAGCAGCGCCGGACAGGGAGGATTGAATCAGCCCCAGCATTTT
CASSAGQGGLNQPQHF
>14|TRBV7-9|-|TRBJ1-3|-
TGTGCCAGCAGCTTATCGGGGGCTGGAAACACCATATATTTT
CASSLSGAGNTIYF
>12|TRBV7-2|-|TRBJ1-5|-
TGTGCCAGCAGCAAGGGGGATCAGCCCCAGCATTTT
CASSKGDQPQHF
>17|TRBV12-2|-|TRBJ2-7|-
TGTGCAAGTCGCCCCAGATTGGACAGGGGGTCGTCCTACGAGCAGTACTTC
CASRPRLDRGSSYEQYF
>14|TRBV5-6|-|TRBJ2-1|-
TGTGCCAGCAGCTTATTCACTTCGGGGTTTGAGCAGTTCTTC
CASSLFTSGFEQFF
>13|TRBV7-9|-|TRBJ1-2|-
TGTGCCAGCAGCTTAAACACTAACTATGGCTACACCTTC
CASSLNTNYGYTF
>14|TRBV7-2|-|TRBJ1-4|-
TGCGCCAGCAGCCCTCAGTCAGGGCTGGAAAAACTGTTTTTT
CASSPQSGLEKLFF
>14|TRBV5-6|-|TRBJ1-1|-
TGTGCCAGCAGCTTACTAACCATGAACACTGAAGCTTTCTTT
CASSLLTMNTEAFF
>16|TRBV5-4|TRBD1|TRBJ2-7|-
TGTGCCAGCAGCTTGCCCCCGGGACAGGCTCTCTACGAGCAGTACTTC
CASSLPPGQALYEQYF
>15|TRBV29-1|TRBD1|TRBJ2-3|-
TGCAGCGCGAAGGCGTACAGGGGGCAAGGAGATACGCAGTATTTT
CSAKAYRGQGDTQYF
>14|TRBV7-6|TRBD1|TRBJ2-5|-
TGTGCCAGCAGCTTAGGGGGACAGGGCGAGACCCAGTACTTC
CASSLGGQGETQYF
>15|TRBV7-8|-|TRBJ2-3|-
TGTGCCAGCAGCTTCGAGGTGATAGACACAGATACGCAGTATTTT
CASSFEVIDTDTQYF
>14|TRBV7-6|TRBD1|TRBJ1-1|-
TGTGCCAGCAGCTTCTCTGGACAGGTGGCTGAAGCTTTCTTT
CASSFSGQVAEAFF
>21|TRBV14|TRBD1|TRBJ2-6|-
TGTGCCAGCAGCAAGTCCCTCCCTGGGACAGAAACTTACTCTGGGGCCAACGTCCTGACTTTC
CASSKSLPGTETYSGANVLTF
>15|TRBV7-2|-|TRBJ1-1|-
TGTGCCAGCAGATCCCCGTTTGGCAGGGAGCCTGAAGCTTTCTTT
CASRSPFGREPEAFF
>15|TRBV9|-|TRBJ1-5|-
TGTGCCAGCAGCGGAGGTATGTCGAGCAATCAGCCCCAGCATTTT
CASSGGMSSNQPQHF
>16|TRBV7-2|-|TRBJ2-1|-
TGTGCCAGCAGCTTAGGGGGATTAGGAAATTACAATGAGCAGTTCTTC
CASSLGGLGNYNEQFF
>14|TRBV30|TRBD1|TRBJ2-7|-
TGTGCCTGGAAAAGGGGACAGGGATCCCACGAGCAGTACTTC
CAWKRGQGSHEQYF
>14|TRBV4-1|-|TRBJ2-1|once
TGCGCCAGCAGCCAAAGGGTCGGCAGGGATGAGCAGTTCTTC
CASSQRVGRDEQFF
>13|TRBV2|-|TRBJ2-3|-
TGTGCCAGCAGTGAGGTATACGGGGATACGCAGTATTTT
CASSEVYGDTQYF
>15|TRBV5-1|TRBD1|TRBJ1-2|-
TGCGCCAGCAGCAGGGGACAGGGGATCTCCTATGGCTACACCTTC
CASSRGQGISYGYTF
>12|TRBV29-1|-|TRBJ2-1|-
TGCAGCGTTCAAGGGGCCGGGGTCGAGCAGTTCTTC
CSVQGAGVEQFF
>15|TRBV5-5|-|TRBJ1-5|-
TGTGCCAGCAGCTTGGTTGGGGGTAGCAATCAGCCCCAGCATTTT
CASSLVGGSNQPQHF
>16|TRBV7-8|-|TRBJ1-1|-
TGTGCCAGCAGCTTAACCGAAGGGACACCGAACACTGAAGCTTTCTTT
CASSLTEGTPNTEAFF
>13|TRBV19|-|TRBJ1-5|-
TGTGCCAGTAGTATTAAGAGCAATCAGCCCCAGCATTTT
CASSIKSNQPQHF
>14|TRBV2|TRBD1|TRBJ1-4|-
TGTGCCAGCAGCGAACAGGGGATGGGTGAAAAACTGTTTTTT
CASSEQGMGEKLFF
>18|TRBV7-2|-|TRBJ2-1|-
TGTGCCAGCAGCATACCTACTGGGTTGCACGGAGGGCACAATGAGCAGTTCTTC
CASSIPTGLHGGHNEQFF
>14|TRBV5-1|-|TRBJ2-4|-
TGCGCCAGCAGCAGGGATTTAGCCAAAAACATTCAGTACTTC
CASSRDLAKNIQYF